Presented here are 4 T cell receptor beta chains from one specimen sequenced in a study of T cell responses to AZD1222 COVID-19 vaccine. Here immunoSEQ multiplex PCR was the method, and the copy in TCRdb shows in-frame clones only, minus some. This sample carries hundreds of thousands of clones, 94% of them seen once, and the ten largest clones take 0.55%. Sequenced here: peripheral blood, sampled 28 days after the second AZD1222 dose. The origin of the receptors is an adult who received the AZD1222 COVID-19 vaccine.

DNA for the CDR3: TGTGCCAGCAGCCATTGGGACAGAAGCACTGAAGCTTTCTTT. This encodes CASSHWDRSTEAFF. The chain carries TRBV3-1 (or the pseudogene TRBV3-2) and TRBJ1-1; 7 nucleotides agree with TRBD1. Unmatched junction bases numbered 5, after V lost 3 bases and J lost 4 bases. Germline V CDR1 and CDR2: LGHDT, YNNKEL (reference sequence). The CDR3 runs to 14 residues.

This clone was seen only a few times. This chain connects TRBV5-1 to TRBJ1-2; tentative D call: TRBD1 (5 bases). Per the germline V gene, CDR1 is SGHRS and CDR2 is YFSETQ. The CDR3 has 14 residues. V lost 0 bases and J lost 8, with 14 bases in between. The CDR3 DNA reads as TGCGCCAGCAGCTTGGCCCGGCAGGGAGACGGCTACACCTTC. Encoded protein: CASSLARQGDGYTF. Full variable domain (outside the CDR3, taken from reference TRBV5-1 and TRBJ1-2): KAGVTQTPRYLIKTRGQQVTLSCSPISGHRSVSWYQQTPGQGLQFLFEYFSETQRNKGNFPGRFSGRQFSNSRSEMNVSTLELGDSALYLCASSLARQGDGYTFGSGTRLTVV.

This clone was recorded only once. The CDR3 nucleotides read TGTGCCAGCACCCTTCACAGGGGAGAGAACACTGAAGCTTTCTTT. Residues: CASTLHRGENTEAFF. The chain recombines TRBV3-1 (or the pseudogene TRBV3-2) with TRBJ1-1, with 7 bases fitting TRBD1. The germline V gene has CDR1 LGHDT and CDR2 YNNKEL (reference sequence). Trimming took 7 bases from V and 1 from J; bases not matched to a gene: 9. The CDR3 extends over 15 amino acids.

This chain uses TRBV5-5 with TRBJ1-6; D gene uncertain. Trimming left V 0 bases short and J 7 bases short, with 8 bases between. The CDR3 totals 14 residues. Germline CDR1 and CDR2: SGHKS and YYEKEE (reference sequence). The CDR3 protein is CASSLGVSNSPLHF. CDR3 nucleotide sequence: TGTGCCAGCAGCTTGGGGGTCTCCAATTCACCCCTCCACTTT.